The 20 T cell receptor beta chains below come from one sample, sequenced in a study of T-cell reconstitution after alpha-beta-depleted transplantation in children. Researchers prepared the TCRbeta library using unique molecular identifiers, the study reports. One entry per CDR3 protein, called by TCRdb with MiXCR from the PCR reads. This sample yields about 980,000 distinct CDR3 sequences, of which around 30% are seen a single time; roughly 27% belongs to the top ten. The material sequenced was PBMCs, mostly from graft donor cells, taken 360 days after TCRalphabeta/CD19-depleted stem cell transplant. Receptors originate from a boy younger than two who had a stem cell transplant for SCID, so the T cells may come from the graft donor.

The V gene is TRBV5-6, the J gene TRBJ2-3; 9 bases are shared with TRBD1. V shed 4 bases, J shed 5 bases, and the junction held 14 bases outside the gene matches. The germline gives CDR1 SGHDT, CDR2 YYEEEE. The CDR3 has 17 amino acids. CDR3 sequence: CASSPVGTGPFGDTQYF. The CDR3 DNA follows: TGTGCCAGCAGCCCGGTGGGGACAGGGCCGTTCGGAGATACGCAGTATTTT.

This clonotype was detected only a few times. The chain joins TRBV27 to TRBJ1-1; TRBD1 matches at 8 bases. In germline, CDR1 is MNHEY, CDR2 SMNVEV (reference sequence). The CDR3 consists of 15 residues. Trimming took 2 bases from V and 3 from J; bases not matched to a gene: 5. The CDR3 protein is CASSLRAGGYTEAFF. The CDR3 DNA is TGTGCCAGCAGTTTACGGGCAGGGGGCTACACTGAAGCTTTCTTT.

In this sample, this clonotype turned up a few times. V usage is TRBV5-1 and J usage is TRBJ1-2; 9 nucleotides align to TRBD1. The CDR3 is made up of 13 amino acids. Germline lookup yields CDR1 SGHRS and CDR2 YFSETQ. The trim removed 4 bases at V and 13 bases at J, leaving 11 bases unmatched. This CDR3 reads CASSPGTGQKGTF. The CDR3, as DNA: TGCGCCAGCAGCCCCGGGACAGGGCAAAAGGGCACCTTC.

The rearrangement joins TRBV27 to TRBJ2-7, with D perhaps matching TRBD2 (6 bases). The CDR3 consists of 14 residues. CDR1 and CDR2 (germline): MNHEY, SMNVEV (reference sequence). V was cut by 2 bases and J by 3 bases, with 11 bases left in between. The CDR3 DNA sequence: TGTGCCAGCAGTTTAGTAGCGGATTACTACGAGCAGTACTTC. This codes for CASSLVADYYEQYF.

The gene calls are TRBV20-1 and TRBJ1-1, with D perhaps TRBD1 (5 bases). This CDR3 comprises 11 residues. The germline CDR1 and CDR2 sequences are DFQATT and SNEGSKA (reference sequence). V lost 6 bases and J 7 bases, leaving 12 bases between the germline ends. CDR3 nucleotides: TGCAGTGCAACGGACACCTTTGAAGCTTTCTTT. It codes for CSATDTFEAFF.

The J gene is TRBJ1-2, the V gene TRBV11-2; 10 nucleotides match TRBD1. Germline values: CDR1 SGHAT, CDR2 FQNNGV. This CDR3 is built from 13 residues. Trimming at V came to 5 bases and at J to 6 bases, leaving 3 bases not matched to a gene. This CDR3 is CASSTGTGDGYTF. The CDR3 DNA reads TGTGCCAGCAGCACCGGGACAGGGGATGGCTACACCTTC.

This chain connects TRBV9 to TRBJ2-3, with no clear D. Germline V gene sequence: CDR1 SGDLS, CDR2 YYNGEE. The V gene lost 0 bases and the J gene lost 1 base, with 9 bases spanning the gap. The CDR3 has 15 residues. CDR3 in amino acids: CASSVERSGTDTQYF. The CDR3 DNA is TGTGCCAGCAGCGTAGAGAGGTCGGGCACAGATACGCAGTATTTT.

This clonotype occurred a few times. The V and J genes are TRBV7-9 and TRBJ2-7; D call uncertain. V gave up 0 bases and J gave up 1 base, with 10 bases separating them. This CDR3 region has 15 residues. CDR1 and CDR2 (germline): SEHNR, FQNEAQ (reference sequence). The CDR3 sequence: CASSLAPEPSYEQYF. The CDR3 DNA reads TGTGCCAGCAGCTTAGCACCGGAGCCGTCCTACGAGCAGTACTTC.

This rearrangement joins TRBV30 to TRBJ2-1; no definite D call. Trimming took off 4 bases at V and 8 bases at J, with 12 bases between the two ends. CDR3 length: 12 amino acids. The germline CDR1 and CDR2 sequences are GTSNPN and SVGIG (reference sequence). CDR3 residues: CAWNHNEDEQFF. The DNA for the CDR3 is TGTGCCTGGAACCATAACGAGGATGAGCAGTTCTTC.

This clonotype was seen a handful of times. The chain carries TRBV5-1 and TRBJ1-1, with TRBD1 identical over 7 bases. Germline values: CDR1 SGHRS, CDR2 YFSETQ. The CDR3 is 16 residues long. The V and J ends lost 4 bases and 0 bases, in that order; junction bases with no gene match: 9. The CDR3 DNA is TGCGCCAGCAGCCGTGGGGACAGAGGCTTGAACACTGAAGCTTTCTTT. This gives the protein CASSRGDRGLNTEAFF.

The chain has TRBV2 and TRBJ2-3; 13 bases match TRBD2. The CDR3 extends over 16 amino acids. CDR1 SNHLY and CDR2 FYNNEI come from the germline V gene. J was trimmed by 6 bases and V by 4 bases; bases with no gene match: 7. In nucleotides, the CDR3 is TGTGCCAGCAGTGCAACCGGGACTAGCGGGGTTGATACGCAGTATTTT. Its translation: CASSATGTSGVDTQYF.

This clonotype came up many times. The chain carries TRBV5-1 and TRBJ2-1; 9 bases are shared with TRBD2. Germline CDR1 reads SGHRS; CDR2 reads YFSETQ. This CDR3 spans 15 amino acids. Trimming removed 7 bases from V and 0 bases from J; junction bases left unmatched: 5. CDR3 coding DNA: TGCGCCAGCGCCGCTAGCGGGGCCTCCTACAATGAGCAGTTCTTC. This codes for CASAASGASYNEQFF. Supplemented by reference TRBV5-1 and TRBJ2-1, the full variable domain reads KAGVTQTPRYLIKTRGQQVTLSCSPISGHRSVSWYQQTPGQGLQFLFEYFSETQRNKGNFPGRFSGRQFSNSRSEMNVSTLELGDSALYLCASAASGASYNEQFFGPGTRLTVL.

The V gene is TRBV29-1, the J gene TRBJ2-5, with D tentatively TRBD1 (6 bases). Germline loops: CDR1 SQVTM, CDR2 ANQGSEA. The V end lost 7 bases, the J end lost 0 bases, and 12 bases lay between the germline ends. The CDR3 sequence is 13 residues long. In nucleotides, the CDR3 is TGCAGCGCTGCACGGGACAACCAAGAGACCCAGTACTTC. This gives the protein CSAARDNQETQYF.

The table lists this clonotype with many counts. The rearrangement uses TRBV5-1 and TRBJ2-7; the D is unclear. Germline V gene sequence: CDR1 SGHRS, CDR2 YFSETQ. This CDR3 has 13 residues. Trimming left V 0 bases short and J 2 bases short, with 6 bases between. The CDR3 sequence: CASSLGGTYEQYF. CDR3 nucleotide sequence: TGCGCCAGCAGCTTGGGGGGTACCTACGAGCAGTACTTC.

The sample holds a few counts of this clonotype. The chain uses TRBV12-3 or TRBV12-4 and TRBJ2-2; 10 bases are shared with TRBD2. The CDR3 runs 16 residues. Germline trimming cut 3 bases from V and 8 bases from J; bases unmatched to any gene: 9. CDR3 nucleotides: TGTGCCAGCAGTTTCCCGAGCGGGGGGGCTCTGGGGGAGCTGTTTTTT. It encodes CASSFPSGGALGELFF.

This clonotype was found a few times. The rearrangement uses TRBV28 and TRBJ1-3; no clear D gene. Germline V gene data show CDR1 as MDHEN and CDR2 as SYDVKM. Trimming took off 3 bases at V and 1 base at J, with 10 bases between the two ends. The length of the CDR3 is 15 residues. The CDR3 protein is CASSLIGKSGNTIYF. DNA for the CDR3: TGTGCCAGCAGTTTGATCGGTAAATCTGGAAACACCATATATTTT. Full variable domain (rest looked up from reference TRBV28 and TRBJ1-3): DVKVTQSSRYLVKRTGEKVFLECVQDMDHENMFWYRQDPGLGLRLIYFSYDVKMKEKGDIPEGYSVSREKKERFSLILESASTNQTSMYLCASSLIGKSGNTIYFGEGSWLTVV.

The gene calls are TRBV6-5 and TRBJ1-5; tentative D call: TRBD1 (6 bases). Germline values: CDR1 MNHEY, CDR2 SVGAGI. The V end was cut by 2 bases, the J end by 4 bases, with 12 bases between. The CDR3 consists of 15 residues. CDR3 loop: CASSYALQGNQPQHF. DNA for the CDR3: TGTGCCAGCAGTTACGCTCTCCAGGGGAATCAGCCCCAGCATTTT.

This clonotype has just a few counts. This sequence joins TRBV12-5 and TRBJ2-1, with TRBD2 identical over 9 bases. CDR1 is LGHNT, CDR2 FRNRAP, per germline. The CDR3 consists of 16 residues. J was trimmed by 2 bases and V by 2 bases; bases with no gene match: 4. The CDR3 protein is CASGLPSSGAYNEQFF. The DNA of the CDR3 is TGTGCTAGTGGTTTGCCGTCTAGCGGGGCCTACAATGAGCAGTTCTTC.

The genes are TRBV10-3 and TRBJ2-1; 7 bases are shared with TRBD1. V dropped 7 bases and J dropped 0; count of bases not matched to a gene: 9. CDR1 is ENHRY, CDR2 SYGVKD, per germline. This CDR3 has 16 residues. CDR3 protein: CAITRQGPSSYNEQFF. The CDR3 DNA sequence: TGTGCCATCACCCGACAGGGCCCGAGCTCCTACAATGAGCAGTTCTTC.

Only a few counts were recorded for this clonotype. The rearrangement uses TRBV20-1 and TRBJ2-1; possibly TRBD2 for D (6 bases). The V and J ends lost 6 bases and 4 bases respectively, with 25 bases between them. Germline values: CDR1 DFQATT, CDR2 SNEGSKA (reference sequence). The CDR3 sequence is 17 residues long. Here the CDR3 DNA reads TGCAGTGCCTCCGGGGGTGCGGCTAACGACCTATACAATGAGCAGTTCTTC. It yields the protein CSASGGAANDLYNEQFF.